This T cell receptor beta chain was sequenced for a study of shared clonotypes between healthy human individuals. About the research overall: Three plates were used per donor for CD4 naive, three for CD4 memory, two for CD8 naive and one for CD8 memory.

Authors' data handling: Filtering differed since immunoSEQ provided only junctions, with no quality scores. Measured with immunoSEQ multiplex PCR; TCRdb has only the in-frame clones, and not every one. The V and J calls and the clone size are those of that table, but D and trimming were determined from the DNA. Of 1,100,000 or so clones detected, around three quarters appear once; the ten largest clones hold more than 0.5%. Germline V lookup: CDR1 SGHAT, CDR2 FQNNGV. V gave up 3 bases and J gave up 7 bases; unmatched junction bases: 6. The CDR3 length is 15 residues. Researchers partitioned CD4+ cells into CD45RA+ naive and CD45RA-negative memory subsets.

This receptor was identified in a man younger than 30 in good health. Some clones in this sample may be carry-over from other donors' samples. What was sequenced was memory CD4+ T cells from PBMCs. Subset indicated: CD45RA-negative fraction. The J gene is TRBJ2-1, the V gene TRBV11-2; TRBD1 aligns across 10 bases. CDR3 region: CASSFGTGVINEQFF. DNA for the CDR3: TGTGCCAGCAGCTTTGGGACAGGGGTCATAAATGAGCAGTTCTTC.